These T cell receptor beta chains were read from a single sample in a study of T cells expressing NK-cell markers. TCRdb reanalyzed the 5' RACE reads, giving one entry per CDR3 protein sequence and no DNA. This repertoire comprises some 340,000 distinct CDR3 sequences; its ten largest clones make up roughly 5.5%. Source material: blood T cells: a sorted CD56 or NKG2C T cell subset, CD4+ or CD8+ T cells, or bulk PBMC T cells (not recorded which). These receptor sequences come from a man aged 18-69 years in good health. Both conserved end residues are part of each CDR3.

cdr3_aa: CASSWTRREEQYF
cdr3_length: 13
v_call: TRBV5-1
j_call: TRBJ2-7

cdr3_aa: CASSLGAQSNQPQHF
cdr3_length: 15
v_call: TRBV5-8
j_call: TRBJ1-5

cdr3_aa: CASSLIRTGHNEQFF
cdr3_length: 15
v_call: TRBV18
j_call: TRBJ2-1

cdr3_aa: CASRRGHEQFF
cdr3_length: 11
v_call: TRBV10-2
j_call: TRBJ2-1

cdr3_aa: CASSLGALGELFF
cdr3_length: 13
v_call: TRBV2
j_call: TRBJ2-2

cdr3_aa: CASSPLTGSGNEKLFF
cdr3_length: 16
v_call: TRBV27
j_call: TRBJ1-4

cdr3_aa: CASSSKAGRKETQYF
cdr3_length: 15
v_call: TRBV5-1
j_call: TRBJ2-5

cdr3_aa: CSARESTNYGYTF
cdr3_length: 13
v_call: TRBV20-1
j_call: TRBJ1-2

cdr3_aa: CATSESTPTPGGYKNIQYF
cdr3_length: 19
v_call: TRBV24-1
j_call: TRBJ2-4

cdr3_aa: CASGRDNTGELFF
cdr3_length: 13
v_call: TRBV7-6
j_call: TRBJ2-2

cdr3_aa: CASSITGGSSNQPQHF
cdr3_length: 16
v_call: TRBV7-6
j_call: TRBJ1-5

cdr3_aa: CASGRPVSGGAYETQYF
cdr3_length: 17
v_call: TRBV12-5
j_call: TRBJ2-5

cdr3_aa: CASSFNSGGASKTQYF
cdr3_length: 16
v_call: TRBV11-3
j_call: TRBJ2-5

cdr3_aa: CSATIYLAGVEQYF
cdr3_length: 14
v_call: TRBV20-1
j_call: TRBJ2-7

cdr3_aa: CSVEGVGSGRFSTDTQYF
cdr3_length: 18
v_call: TRBV29-1
j_call: TRBJ2-3

cdr3_aa: CASGKRGPGNEKLFF
cdr3_length: 15
v_call: TRBV5-1
j_call: TRBJ1-4

cdr3_aa: CAWSRLDSYNEQFF
cdr3_length: 14
v_call: TRBV30
j_call: TRBJ2-1

cdr3_aa: CASNKLGSGSYEQYF
cdr3_length: 15
v_call: TRBV6-1
j_call: TRBJ2-7

cdr3_aa: CASGRDRGFAGELFF
cdr3_length: 15
v_call: TRBV2
j_call: TRBJ2-2

cdr3_aa: CASKLGGAGADTQYF
cdr3_length: 15
v_call: TRBV2
j_call: TRBJ2-3

cdr3_aa: CASRHTARGTDTQYF
cdr3_length: 15
v_call: TRBV6-1
j_call: TRBJ2-3

cdr3_aa: CSARDGGGILNTEAFF
cdr3_length: 16
v_call: TRBV20-1
j_call: TRBJ1-1

cdr3_aa: CASSSIRTEGSYEQYF
cdr3_length: 16
v_call: TRBV28
j_call: TRBJ2-7

cdr3_aa: CASSLGGPGLKEAFF
cdr3_length: 15
v_call: TRBV11-3
j_call: TRBJ1-1

cdr3_aa: CASSLGAIRPQHF
cdr3_length: 13
v_call: TRBV7-9
j_call: TRBJ1-5

cdr3_aa: CASSLWGMTSYEQYF
cdr3_length: 15
v_call: TRBV28
j_call: TRBJ2-7

cdr3_aa: CASSPLGAGAQDEQYF
cdr3_length: 16
v_call: TRBV12-3/TRBV12-4
j_call: TRBJ2-7

cdr3_aa: CASSLQVPAGELFF
cdr3_length: 14
v_call: TRBV18
j_call: TRBJ2-2

cdr3_aa: CSGLDSGQRPLAQHF
cdr3_length: 15
v_call: TRBV20-1
j_call: TRBJ1-5

cdr3_aa: CASIGQPTYEQYF
cdr3_length: 13
v_call: TRBV28
j_call: TRBJ2-7

cdr3_aa: CASSLAQETQYF
cdr3_length: 12
v_call: TRBV5-1
j_call: TRBJ2-5

cdr3_aa: CASSSGTLGYTF
cdr3_length: 12
v_call: TRBV6-5
j_call: TRBJ1-2

cdr3_aa: CASSYGQGGQSVQYF
cdr3_length: 15
v_call: TRBV6-5
j_call: TRBJ2-4

cdr3_aa: CASSLQGAGGELFF
cdr3_length: 14
v_call: TRBV12-3/TRBV12-4
j_call: TRBJ2-2

cdr3_aa: CSVVDSSGSGNTIYF
cdr3_length: 15
v_call: TRBV29-1
j_call: TRBJ1-3

cdr3_aa: CASRSSVVTDTQYF
cdr3_length: 14
v_call: TRBV7-6
j_call: TRBJ2-3

cdr3_aa: CASSLVTGVSTGELFF
cdr3_length: 16
v_call: TRBV5-1
j_call: TRBJ2-2

cdr3_aa: CASSWGLGNEQYF
cdr3_length: 13
v_call: TRBV7-2
j_call: TRBJ2-7

cdr3_aa: CASSLISGTDTDTQYF
cdr3_length: 16
v_call: TRBV7-3
j_call: TRBJ2-3

cdr3_aa: CASPPDSYEQYF
cdr3_length: 12
v_call: TRBV12-5
j_call: TRBJ2-7

cdr3_aa: CATSEGGTTDTQYF
cdr3_length: 14
v_call: TRBV24-1
j_call: TRBJ2-3

cdr3_aa: CSATSGTGNNEQFF
cdr3_length: 14
v_call: TRBV20-1
j_call: TRBJ2-1

cdr3_aa: CASTELAGGQETQYF
cdr3_length: 15
v_call: TRBV28
j_call: TRBJ2-5

cdr3_aa: CASSPTDRGAPDTQYF
cdr3_length: 16
v_call: TRBV11-2
j_call: TRBJ2-3

cdr3_aa: CASTPSGGANTGELFF
cdr3_length: 16
v_call: TRBV21-1
j_call: TRBJ2-2

cdr3_aa: CATTHGVSETQYF
cdr3_length: 13
v_call: TRBV15
j_call: TRBJ2-5

cdr3_aa: CSLDGRTGGETQYF
cdr3_length: 14
v_call: TRBV20-1
j_call: TRBJ2-5

cdr3_aa: CASSADYTYNEQFF
cdr3_length: 14
v_call: TRBV11-2
j_call: TRBJ2-1

cdr3_aa: CASSSPLRSYEQFF
cdr3_length: 14
v_call: TRBV27
j_call: TRBJ2-1

cdr3_aa: CASSERTGGLIYEQYF
cdr3_length: 16
v_call: TRBV2
j_call: TRBJ2-7

cdr3_aa: CASGLDARFGTGELFF
cdr3_length: 16
v_call: TRBV7-2
j_call: TRBJ2-2

cdr3_aa: CASSLSPLSYNEQFF
cdr3_length: 15
v_call: TRBV7-3
j_call: TRBJ2-1

cdr3_aa: CASRPTGVGTEAFF
cdr3_length: 14
v_call: TRBV27
j_call: TRBJ1-1